This T cell receptor (beta chain) was identified during a study of blood T cell repertoires in COVID-19. Study-wide background: The United States, Italy and Spain provided the acute and convalescent COVID-19 samples. The cDNA or gDNA used as material had been derived from T cells, B-cell-depleted T cells, or PBMCs.

Using immunoSEQ multiplex PCR, the repertoire was profiled, and TCRdb retains in-frame clones only, with some absent. Among 300,000 to 350,000 clones, roughly 89% were seen once, and the ten largest hold around 4.3%. The V and J ends lost 6 bases and 4 bases, in that order; junction bases with no gene match: 8. CDR1 and CDR2 from the germline V gene are SEHNR and FQNEAQ (reference sequence). The CDR3 totals 15 residues. The clonotype was recovered from a young woman with acute COVID-19. The chain is built from TRBV7-9 and TRBJ2-2, with TRBD2 identical over 7 bases. Specimen: PBMCs or T cells enriched from blood (not recorded which). CDR3 sequence reads: CASRTTSVPTGELFF. CDR3 bases: TGTGCCAGCAGGACAACTAGCGTCCCCACCGGGGAGCTGTTTTTT.